This T cell receptor beta chain derives from a study of CD8 T cells in ankylosing spondylitis. With 5 bases clipped from V and 2 bases from J, the junction kept 8 bases outside the gene matches. CDR1 and CDR2 (germline): MDHEN, SYDVKM. CDR3 length: 15 amino acids. There are many counts of this clonotype. TCRdb fed the 5' RACE reads into MiXCR, producing one record per CDR3 protein. The data contain roughly 150,000 distinct CDR3 sequences, around 6.6% of them singletons. The sequence came from a female donor with ankylosing spondylitis or in good health (not recorded which). Sequencing was done on a sample of blood, either unsorted or a sorted T cell fraction (not recorded which). This chain links TRBV28 with TRBJ2-7; 8 bases agree with TRBD2. The CDR3: CASSLSGAAPYEQYF. The CDR3 DNA reads as TGTGCCAGCAGTCTTAGCGGGGCAGCACCCTACGAGCAGTACTTC.